This paragraph reports one T cell receptor beta chain. The data originate from a study of blood T cell repertoires in COVID-19. Study context: Samples representing acute and convalescent COVID-19 were sourced from the United States, Italy and Spain. Nucleic acid was either cDNA or gDNA, and it came from T cells, B-cell-depleted T cells, or PBMCs.

Germline CDR1 is SGHAT and CDR2 is FQNNGV. The CDR3 loop spans 17 amino acids. The junction had 11 bases not matched to a gene; V was cut back by 5 bases and J by 4 bases. Original analysis: Amplified reference gene primers provided the basis for estimating nucleated cell counts. Clones were sequenced by immunoSEQ multiplex PCR, and TCRdb holds only the in-frame ones, with some missing. The D gene and trimming were derived from the DNA, and the V and J assignments and clone size from that table. The sample lists roughly 190,000 clones, under 90% occurring once. The sequenced material came from peripheral blood. The sequence was obtained from a man younger than 45 with active or convalescent COVID-19. The chain employs TRBV11-2 and TRBJ2-5; 12 bases are shared with TRBD2. The CDR3 bases are TGTGCCAGCAGCCAAGTGGGGCTAGCGGGGGGGAGAGAGACCCAGTACTTC. Translating it yields CASSQVGLAGGRETQYF.